This entry concerns a single T cell receptor (beta chain). What it recognizes is unknown. The V end lost 1 base, the J end lost 7 bases, and 14 bases lay between the germline ends. The germline CDR1 and CDR2 sequences are SGDLS and YYNGEE. The CDR3 contains 15 residues. This was the immunoSEQ version 4 assay in survey mode. Clones were sequenced by immunoSEQ multiplex PCR, and TCRdb holds only the in-frame ones, with some missing. There are under 20,000 clones in the sample; 65% occur only once, and 1.9% lies in the top ten. This sample stems from a study of persistence of HIV-infected CD4 T cells. About the research overall: Multiple blood draws of up to roughly 200 mL, except a couple of donors with single leukapheresis.

The stimulus was an HIV-1 Gag 15-mer peptide pool, 0.9 to 1 ug/peptide/mL. Sorting selected CD4+ T cells upregulating both CD40 ligand and CD69. The rearrangement joins TRBV9 to TRBJ1-4; weak D call: TRBD1 (6 bases). This specimen consisted of CD4+ T cells sorted from PBMCs after approximately 20-hour stimulation, obtained from a patient who received antiretroviral therapy. The clonotype was recovered from an adult woman with HIV who was CMV-seropositive. In DNA form, the CDR3 reads TGTGCCAGCAGCGTAAGGGGGGCGCCGGGTGAAAAACTGTTTTTT. Translation gives CASSVRGAPGEKLFF.